This T cell receptor (beta chain) was observed in a study of molecular identifiers for immune sequencing clone quantification. A single record per CDR3 protein comes from TCRdb applying MiXCR to the PCR reads. The sample shows around 460,000 distinct CDR3 sequences, roughly 23% of them seen only once. CDR1 is MGHRA and CDR2 is YSYEKL in the germline V gene. CDR3 length equals 16 residues. The V gene end was trimmed by 3 bases and the J gene end by 3 bases; junction bases not matched to a gene: 7. This TCR came from a human donor in good health. Some libraries in this study had Jurkat cell RNA spiked in. The V call is TRBV4-1, the J call TRBJ1-2, with TRBD1 matching over 10 bases. The source material was naive CD8+ T cells from blood, with Jurkat cell RNA spiked in. Subset in this sample: FACS-sorted CD8+CD4-CCR7+CD45RA+ naive T cells. The CDR3 DNA is TGCGCCAGCAGCCACCCAGGACAGGGGGGAGACTATGGCTACACCTTC. Translation gives CASSHPGQGGDYGYTF.